This passage covers 2 T cell receptor beta chains from one sample sequenced in a study of cytomegalovirus exposure and HLA in healthy donors. The primer mix had 60 Vbeta and 13 Jbeta primers. Libraries were prepared by immunoSEQ multiplex PCR; TCRdb keeps only in-frame clonotypes and omits some of them. Of around 71,000 clones listed, 60% to 70% were seen once; the top ten hold 5% to 6%. The sample comprised PBMCs. The receptors originated from a man aged 25-45 years in good health and CMV-seropositive.

J is TRBJ1-1 and V is TRBV28; unclear D gene. The germline gives CDR1 MDHEN, CDR2 SYDVKM. CDR3 length: 14 residues. V lost 5 bases and J 1 base, leaving 11 bases between the germline ends. The CDR3 region has the DNA TGTGCCAGCAGTACCGGGAGATGGAACACTGAAGCTTTCTTT. Amino acid sequence: CASSTGRWNTEAFF.

The chain joins TRBV30 to TRBJ2-5; D unclear. CDR1 is GTSNPN and CDR2 is SVGIG in the germline V gene (reference sequence). The CDR3 sequence is 11 residues long. Trimming shortened V by 0 bases and J by 4 bases, and 3 bases separated the two germline ends. In DNA form, the CDR3 reads TGTGCCTGGAGTGTCATAGAGACCCAGTACTTC. This encodes CAWSVIETQYF.